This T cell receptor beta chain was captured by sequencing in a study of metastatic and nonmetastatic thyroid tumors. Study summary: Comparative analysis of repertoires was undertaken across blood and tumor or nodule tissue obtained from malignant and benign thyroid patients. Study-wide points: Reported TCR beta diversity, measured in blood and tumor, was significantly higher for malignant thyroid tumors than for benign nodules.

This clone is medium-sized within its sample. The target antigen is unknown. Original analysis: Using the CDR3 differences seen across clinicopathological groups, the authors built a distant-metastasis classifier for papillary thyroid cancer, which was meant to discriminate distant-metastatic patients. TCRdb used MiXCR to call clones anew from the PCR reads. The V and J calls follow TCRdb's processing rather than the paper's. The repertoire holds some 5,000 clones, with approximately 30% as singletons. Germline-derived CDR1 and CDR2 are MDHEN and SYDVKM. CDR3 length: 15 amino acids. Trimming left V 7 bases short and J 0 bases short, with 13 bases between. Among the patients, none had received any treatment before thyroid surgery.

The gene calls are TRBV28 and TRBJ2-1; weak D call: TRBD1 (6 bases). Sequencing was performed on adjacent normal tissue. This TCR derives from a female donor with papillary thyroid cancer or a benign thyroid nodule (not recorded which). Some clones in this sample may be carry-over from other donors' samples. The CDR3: CASTIQGPSYNEQFF. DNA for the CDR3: TGTGCCAGCACGATACAGGGCCCCTCCTACAATGAGCAGTTCTTC.